A selection of T cell receptor beta chains follows, all from one sample in a study of OX40 agonist ivuxolimab in advanced cancers. The data were produced by immunoSEQ multiplex PCR, yet TCRdb's version contains in-frame clones alone and is incomplete. The repertoire holds 95,000 to 120,000 clones, around 93% seen once, with around 0.7% in the top ten. Here the sequenced sample was CD4+ or CD8+ T cells sorted from blood, taken in a trial of the OX40 agonist ivuxolimab. All receptors derive from an adult with an advanced solid tumor such as melanoma, head and neck, liver or kidney cancer. The CDR3 runs from the conserved cysteine through the conserved F or W. Fields, in order: J gene, D gene, clone size, CDR3 length, V gene, CDR3 DNA, CDR3 protein. D genes are given only for firm matches. Not every row has a clone size; where given, it reads once, few, many or a size class.

TRBJ2-1 TRBD2 . 16 TRBV5-5 TGTGCCAGCAGCCCAGTAGCGGGGGCCCTAATCAATGAGCAGTTCTTC CASSPVAGALINEQFF
TRBJ1-5 TRBD1 . 15 TRBV6-1 TGTGCCAGCAGTGAGGCAGGGGGTTTCAATCAGCCCCAGCATTTT CASSEAGGFNQPQHF
TRBJ2-3 TRBD1 . 14 TRBV29-1 TGCAGCGTTCGACAGGGGCCGAGCACAGATACGCAGTATTTT CSVRQGPSTDTQYF
TRBJ1-6 . . 15 TRBV11-2 TGTGCCAGCAGCTTATGGGGTAATAATAATTCACCCCTCCACTTT CASSLWGNNNSPLHF
TRBJ2-7 TRBD1 . 15 TRBV2 TGTGCCAGCAGGTCCGGGACAGGGGGCGCCTACGAGCAGTACTTC CASRSGTGGAYEQYF
TRBJ1-2 . . 13 TRBV4-2 TGTGCCAGCAGCCCGACACGATCCTATGGCTACACCTTC CASSPTRSYGYTF
TRBJ2-7 TRBD1 . 12 TRBV11-1 TGTGCCGGGACAGGGCTATCCTACGAGCAGTACTTC CAGTGLSYEQYF
TRBJ2-2 . . 14 TRBV15 TGTGCCACAAAGGGACCCTCCAACACCGGGGAGCTGTTTTTT CATKGPSNTGELFF
TRBJ2-2 TRBD2 . 16 TRBV30 TGTGCCTGGGACCTAGCGGGGGGGCCGAGTACCGGGGAGCTGTTTTTT CAWDLAGGPSTGELFF
TRBJ2-7 . . 11 TRBV19 TGTGCCAGTACAGGAGGCTACGAGCAGTACTTC CASTGGYEQYF
TRBJ2-5 . . 14 TRBV6-5 TGTGCCAGCAGAACCCTCGCAGTCCAAGAGACCCAGTACTTC CASRTLAVQETQYF
TRBJ1-3 . . 11 TRBV6-5 TGTGCCAGCAGTTATGGGAACACCATATATTTT CASSYGNTIYF
TRBJ1-2 . few 14 TRBV6-1 TGTGCCAGCAAAATCTCCGAGCAAAACTATGGCTACACCTTC CASKISEQNYGYTF
TRBJ1-2 . . 15 TRBV5-6 TGTGCCAGCAGCTTAGCCCTAGATGTTAACTATGGCTACACCTTC CASSLALDVNYGYTF
TRBJ1-6 . . 13 TRBV10-3 TGTGCCATCAGACGAGGAGAGCCTTCACCCCTCCACTTT CAIRRGEPSPLHF
TRBJ2-7 TRBD2 . 13 TRBV5-4 TGTGCCAGCAACGAATACGGGGGGTACGAGCAGTACTTC CASNEYGGYEQYF
TRBJ2-7 . . 13 TRBV19 TGTGCCAGTAGTAGGCAGGGTTCCTACGAGCAGTACTTC CASSRQGSYEQYF
TRBJ2-7 . . 14 TRBV4-2 TGTGCCAGCAGCCAAGATCAGTCGAGGGGTGAGCAGTACTTC CASSQDQSRGEQYF
TRBJ2-3 . . 14 TRBV2 TGTGCCAGCAGCTATTCTGCGTTTTCAGATACGCAGTATTTT CASSYSAFSDTQYF
TRBJ1-4 . . 15 TRBV19 TGTGCCAGTAAAAACCCGACGGGGAGGGGTGAAAAACTGTTTTTT CASKNPTGRGEKLFF
TRBJ2-2 . . 15 TRBV6-1 TGTGCCAGCAGTGAGTCCACAGGAATCACCGGGGAGCTGTTTTTT CASSESTGITGELFF
TRBJ1-1 . . 13 TRBV6-5 TGTGCCAGCAGTTACAGGTGGGACCCTGAAGCTTTCTTT CASSYRWDPEAFF
TRBJ1-4 TRBD1 . 16 TRBV11-2 TGTGCCAGCACCCCCTTGAGGGGACAGGGGAGTGAAAAACTGTTTTTT CASTPLRGQGSEKLFF
TRBJ1-2 . . 14 TRBV5-1 TGCGCCAGCAGCTTAGGGACATCCCCTATGGGCTACACCTTC CASSLGTSPMGYTF
TRBJ2-5 . . 13 TRBV2 TGTGCCAGCAGTAAACTAGTTGGTGAGACCCAGTACTTC CASSKLVGETQYF
TRBJ1-5 . . 13 TRBV19 TGTGCCAGTATGGGCCAGTACAATCAGCCCCAGCATTTT CASMGQYNQPQHF
TRBJ2-5 . . 17 TRBV14 TGTGCCAGCAGCTCGTCCTATTGGGGGGTTCCTGGAGAGACCCAGTACTTC CASSSSYWGVPGETQYF
TRBJ1-1 TRBD1 . 14 TRBV25-1 TGTGCCAGCAGTGACCGACAGGGCCTCACTGAAGCTTTCTTT CASSDRQGLTEAFF
TRBJ1-2 . . 12 TRBV6-1 TGTGCCAGCAGTGCCCGCCAGGCGGGCTACACCTTC CASSARQAGYTF
TRBJ1-5 . . 14 TRBV7-2 TGTGCCAGCAGCCCGGGGCAGGGGCTCTGGCCCCAGCATTTT CASSPGQGLWPQHF
TRBJ2-7 . . 15 TRBV27 TGTGCCAGCAGTTTCCCGGGACTCCCATCCTCCGAGCAGTACTTC CASSFPGLPSSEQYF
TRBJ2-7 . . 14 TRBV5-1 TGCGCCAGCAGCTTGGCTATGGCACGCTACGAGCAGTACTTC CASSLAMARYEQYF
TRBJ1-1 . . 15 TRBV2 TGTGCCAGCAGTGACCCCGGGGTAACGGGCACTGAAGCTTTCTTT CASSDPGVTGTEAFF
TRBJ1-1 . . 13 TRBV2 TGTGCCAGCAAGGGGGGGCTGAGCACTGAAGCTTTCTTT CASKGGLSTEAFF
TRBJ2-7 . . 15 TRBV13 TGTGCCAGCAGCCCTCTGACACTCATGAGTACCGAGCAGTACTTC CASSPLTLMSTEQYF
TRBJ2-5 . . 11 TRBV30 TGTGCCTGGTCTTATCTTGGCCGAAAGTACTTC CAWSYLGRKYF
TRBJ1-2 . . 13 TRBV19 TGTGCCAGTAGTATTGGAGGGTTCGGAGGCTACACCTTC CASSIGGFGGYTF
TRBJ2-1 TRBD2 . 11 TRBV7-9 TGTGCCGGCGGGGGGATCAATGAGCAGTTCTTC CAGGGINEQFF
TRBJ2-7 . . 14 TRBV11-3 TGTGCCAGCAGCTTAAACGCGGGTTCGAGCGAGCAGTACTTC CASSLNAGSSEQYF
TRBJ2-2 . . 13 TRBV27 TGTGCCAGCAGCTATAAAGGCTCCGGGGAGCTGTTTTTT CASSYKGSGELFF
TRBJ2-3 . . 12 TRBV27 . CASSFLADTQYF
TRBJ1-1 . . 13 TRBV6-1 TGTGCCAGCAAAAGGGCTTGGGACACTGAAGCTTTCTTT CASKRAWDTEAFF
TRBJ2-5 . . 13 TRBV9 TGTGCCAGCAGCGGCACACCCCTAGAGACCCAGTACTTC CASSGTPLETQYF
TRBJ2-5 TRBD2 . 16 TRBV19 TGTGCCAGTACTGACTTGGCTAGCGGGAACCAAGAGACCCAGTACTTC CASTDLASGNQETQYF
TRBJ1-2 TRBD1 few 14 TRBV6-5 TGTGCCAGCAGGCGGGACAGGGACGTCTATGGCTACACCTTC CASRRDRDVYGYTF
TRBJ1-1 . once 12 TRBV6-1 TGTGCCAGCAGTTCGAGACTCGTTGAAGCTTTCTTT CASSSRLVEAFF
TRBJ2-1 . . 14 TRBV5-1 TGCGCCAGCAGCTTGAGTAGGGATGGGGATGAGCAGTTCTTC CASSLSRDGDEQFF
TRBJ2-5 TRBD1 . 14 TRBV14 TGTGCCAGCAGCCCGACAGGGGGCGACGAGACCCAGTACTTC CASSPTGGDETQYF
TRBJ2-1 TRBD2 . 16 TRBV19 TGTGCCAGTAGTATTAGACTAGCGGTAGAACACAATGAGCAGTTCTTC CASSIRLAVEHNEQFF
TRBJ2-3 . . 12 TRBV7-3 TGTGCCAGCAGCCCCCCCGGGAATACGCAGTATTTT CASSPPGNTQYF
TRBJ1-1 TRBD1 few 15 TRBV7-2 TGTGCCAGCAGCGTACGGACAGGGCTGAACACTGAAGCTTTCTTT CASSVRTGLNTEAFF
TRBJ1-1 TRBD1 . 13 TRBV19 TGTGCCAGTAGTATCCGGACAGGTACTGAAGCTTTCTTT CASSIRTGTEAFF
TRBJ2-3 . few 12 TRBV29-1 TGCAGCGTTGAACTAGGGCGGAATACGCAGTATTTT CSVELGRNTQYF